This TCR beta chain emerged from a study of blood T cell repertoires in COVID-19. For the study at large: Samples taken during acute and convalescent COVID-19 were collected in the United States, Italy and Spain. T cells, B-cell-depleted T cells, or PBMCs supplied cDNA or gDNA.

Germline CDR1 is KGHSH and CDR2 is LQKENI. V dropped 2 bases and J dropped 5 bases, with 9 bases sitting between them. The CDR3 runs to 13 residues. Original processing methods: Amplifying reference gene primers gave estimates of nucleated cell counts. Some clones are missing from TCRdb's copy, which holds only in-frame ones; the method was immunoSEQ multiplex PCR. V and J calls and clone size are as listed in that table; D and trimming were resolved from the DNA. The sample holds 140,000 to 150,000 clones, about 85% seen once. The V gene is TRBV18, the J gene TRBJ1-1, with unresolved D. This TCR was sampled from a woman in her forties who had been exposed to COVID-19. Material for sequencing was PBMCs or T cells enriched from blood (not recorded which). CDR3 in amino acids: CASSPAGLTEAFF. The CDR3 nucleotides are TGTGCCAGCTCACCAGCGGGATTGACTGAAGCTTTCTTT.